This T cell receptor beta chain was identified during a study of blood T cell repertoires in COVID-19. Study-wide background: Whether acute or convalescent, the COVID-19 samples came from the United States, Italy and Spain. Sample material is recorded as cDNA or gDNA derived from T cells, B-cell-depleted T cells, or PBMCs.

This CDR3 has 13 amino acids. The ends were cut back, 6 bases at V and 10 bases at J, with 18 bases in the middle. Germline loops: CDR1 LNHDA, CDR2 SQIVND (reference sequence). In the authors' workflow: Counts of nucleated cells, estimated from reference gene primer amplification, were obtained. Measured with immunoSEQ multiplex PCR; TCRdb has only the in-frame clones, and not every one. That table is the source of V, J and clone size, and D and trimming were worked out from the DNA. The table lists 97,000 or so clones, 84% of them singletons. The TCR comes from a man aged 40-49 years with active or convalescent COVID-19. The chain couples TRBV19 to TRBJ1-1; D remains ambiguous. The sequenced material came from peripheral blood. The CDR3 DNA reads as TGTGCCAGTAGGGGCCAGAATAATGGTCGAGCTTTCTTT. Its translation: CASRGQNNGRAFF.